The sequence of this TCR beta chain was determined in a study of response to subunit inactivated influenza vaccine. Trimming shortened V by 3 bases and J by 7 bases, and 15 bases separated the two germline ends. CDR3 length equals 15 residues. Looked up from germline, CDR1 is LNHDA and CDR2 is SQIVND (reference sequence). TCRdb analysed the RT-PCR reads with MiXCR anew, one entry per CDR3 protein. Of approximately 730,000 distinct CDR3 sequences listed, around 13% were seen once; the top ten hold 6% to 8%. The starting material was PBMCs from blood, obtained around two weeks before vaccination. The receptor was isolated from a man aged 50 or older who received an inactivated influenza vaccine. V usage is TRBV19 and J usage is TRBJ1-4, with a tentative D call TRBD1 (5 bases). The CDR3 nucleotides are TGTGCCAGTAGTATCGGAGGCTCGACAGCTGAAAAACTGTTTTTT. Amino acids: CASSIGGSTAEKLFF. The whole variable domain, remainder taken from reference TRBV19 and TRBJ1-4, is DGGITQSPKYLFRKEGQNVTLSCEQNLNHDAMYWYRQDPGQGLRLIYYSQIVNDFQKGDIAEGYSVSREKKESFPLTVTSAQKNPTAFYLCASSIGGSTAEKLFFGSGTQLSVL.